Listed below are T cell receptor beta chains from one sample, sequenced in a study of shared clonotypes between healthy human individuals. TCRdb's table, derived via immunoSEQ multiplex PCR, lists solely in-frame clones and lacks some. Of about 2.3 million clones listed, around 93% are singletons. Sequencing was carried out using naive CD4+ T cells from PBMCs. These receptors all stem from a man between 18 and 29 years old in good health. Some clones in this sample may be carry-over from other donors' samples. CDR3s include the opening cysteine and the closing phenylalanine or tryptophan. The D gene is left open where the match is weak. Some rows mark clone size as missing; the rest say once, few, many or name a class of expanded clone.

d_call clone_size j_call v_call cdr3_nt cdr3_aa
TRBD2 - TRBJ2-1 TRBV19 TGTGCCAGTAGGAGGGGACTAGAGCAGTTCTTC CASRRGLEQFF
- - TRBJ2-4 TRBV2 TGTGCCAGCAGTGTCGGGGGAGGTGCCAAAAACATTCAGTACTTC CASSVGGGAKNIQYF
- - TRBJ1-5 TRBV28 TGTGCCAGCAGTTTACTCGGGGATAATCAGCCCCAGCATTTT CASSLLGDNQPQHF
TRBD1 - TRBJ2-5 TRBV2 TGTGCCAGCAGGGGACAGGGTCTAGGAGAGACCCAGTACTTC CASRGQGLGETQYF
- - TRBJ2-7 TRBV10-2 TGCGCCAGCAGTGACCTAGCCCCAAACGAGCAGTACTTC CASSDLAPNEQYF
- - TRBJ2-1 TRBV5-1 TGCGCCAGCAGCTGGGGACTCAGGGGCCAGCGGGACCATGAGCAGTTCTTC CASSWGLRGQRDHEQFF
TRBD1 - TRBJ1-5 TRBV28 TGTGCCAGCAGTCCCTCCGACAGGGGAAAGCATTTT CASSPSDRGKHF
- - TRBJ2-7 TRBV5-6 TGTGCCAGCAGCTTGAATGGCGGGTCCTACGAGCAGTACTTC CASSLNGGSYEQYF
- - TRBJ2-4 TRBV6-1 TGTGCCAGCAGGGACACAGGGTTCAAAAACATTCAGTACTTC CASRDTGFKNIQYF
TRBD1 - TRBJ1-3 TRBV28 TGTGCCAGCAGTTCCTTCACCCCGACAGGGAGGTTGCGCGGAAACACCATATATTTT CASSSFTPTGRLRGNTIYF
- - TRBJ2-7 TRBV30 TGTGCCTGGAGTAGAAGGGGCATCTACGAGCAGTACTTC CAWSRRGIYEQYF
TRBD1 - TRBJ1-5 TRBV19 TGTGCCAGTAGTACACCGGGACAGGGATTGAATCAGCCCCAGCATTTT CASSTPGQGLNQPQHF
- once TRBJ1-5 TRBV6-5 TGTGCCAGCAGTTACCGTATGGATCAGCCCCAGCATTTT CASSYRMDQPQHF
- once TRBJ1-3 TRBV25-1 TGTGCCAGCAGTGATCCCCGCAGCTCTGGAAACACCATATATTTT CASSDPRSSGNTIYF
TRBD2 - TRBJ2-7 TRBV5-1 TGCGCCAGCGGCAGCGGGGCAAGCGAGCAGTACTTC CASGSGASEQYF
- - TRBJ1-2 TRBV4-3 TGCGCCAGCAGCCAGGTCCGGTCTGGGGGCTACACCTTC CASSQVRSGGYTF
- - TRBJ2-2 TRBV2 TGTGCCAGCAATCCGGGACTGCTAAACACCGGGGAGCTGTTTTTT CASNPGLLNTGELFF
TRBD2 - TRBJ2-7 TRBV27 TGTGCCAGCTCCCGTCCGGGACTAGCGGGAGGGCTGTACGAGCAGTACTTC CASSRPGLAGGLYEQYF
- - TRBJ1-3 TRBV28 TGTGCCAGCAGTTCCCCGTCGGTACCTTACTCTGGAAACACCATATATTTT CASSSPSVPYSGNTIYF
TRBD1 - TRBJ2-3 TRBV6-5 TGTGCCAGCACCCTAGGACAGGGGAGCACAGATACGCAGTATTTT CASTLGQGSTDTQYF
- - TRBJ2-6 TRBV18 TGTGCCAGCTCACCTGGGTTGGGGGCCAACGTCCTGACTTTC CASSPGLGANVLTF
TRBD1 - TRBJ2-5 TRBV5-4 TGTGCCAGCAGCTTCCCAGGGACAGGATCGGAGACCCAGTACTTC CASSFPGTGSETQYF
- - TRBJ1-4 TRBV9 TGTGCCAGCAGCGTAGCTGGTTTTCCTAATGAAAAACTGTTTTTT CASSVAGFPNEKLFF
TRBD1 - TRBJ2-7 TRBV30 TGTGCCTGGAGTGTCGGACAGGGGGCCTACGAGCAGTACTTC CAWSVGQGAYEQYF
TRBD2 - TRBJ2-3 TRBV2 TGTGCCAGCACAGAGATTGGGGACTACCGCACAGATACGCAGTATTTT CASTEIGDYRTDTQYF
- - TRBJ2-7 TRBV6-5 TGTGCCAGCAGTCTAAAAGGTCCCCAGGGCTACGAGCAGTACTTC CASSLKGPQGYEQYF
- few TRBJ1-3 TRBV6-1 TGTGCCAGCAGTGGCGGACTGGACTCTGGAAACACCATATATTTT CASSGGLDSGNTIYF
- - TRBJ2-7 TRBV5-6 TGTGCCAGCAGCCCCTTTTTGGTCTACGAGCAGTACTTC CASSPFLVYEQYF